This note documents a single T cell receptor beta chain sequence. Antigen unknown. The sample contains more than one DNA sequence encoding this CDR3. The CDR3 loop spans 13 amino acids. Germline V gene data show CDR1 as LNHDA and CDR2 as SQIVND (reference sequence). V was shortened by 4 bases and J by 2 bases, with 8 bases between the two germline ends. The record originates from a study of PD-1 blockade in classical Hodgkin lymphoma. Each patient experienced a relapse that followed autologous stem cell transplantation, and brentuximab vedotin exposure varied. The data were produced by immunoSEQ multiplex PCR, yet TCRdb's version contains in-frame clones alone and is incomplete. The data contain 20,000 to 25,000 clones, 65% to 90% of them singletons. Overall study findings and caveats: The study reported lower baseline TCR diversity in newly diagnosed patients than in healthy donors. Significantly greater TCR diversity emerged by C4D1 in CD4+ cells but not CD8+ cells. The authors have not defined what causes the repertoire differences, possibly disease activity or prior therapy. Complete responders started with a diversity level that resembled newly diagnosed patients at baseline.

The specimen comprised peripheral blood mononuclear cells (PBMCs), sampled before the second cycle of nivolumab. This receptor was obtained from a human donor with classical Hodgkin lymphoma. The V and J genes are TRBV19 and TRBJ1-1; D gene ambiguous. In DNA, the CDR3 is TGTGCCAGTAGTACCCAAGAAAACACTGAAGCTTTCTTT. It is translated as CASSTQENTEAFF. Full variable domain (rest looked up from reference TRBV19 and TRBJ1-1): DGGITQSPKYLFRKEGQNVTLSCEQNLNHDAMYWYRQDPGQGLRLIYYSQIVNDFQKGDIAEGYSVSREKKESFPLTVTSAQKNPTAFYLCASSTQENTEAFFGQGTRLTVV.